The 15 T cell receptor beta chains given below trace back to one sample, sequenced in a study of T cell repertoires in MIS-A myocarditis. Only in-frame clones appear in the TCRdb table, and some are missing; sequencing was by immunoSEQ multiplex PCR. Of approximately 7,200 clones listed, 78% are singletons. The sequencing sample was made of right inferior lung lobe tissue obtained at autopsy. These receptors were obtained from a man aged 18 to 29 with fulminant myocarditis from multisystem inflammatory syndrome in adults (MIS-A) after COVID-19.

The V call is TRBV21-1, the J call TRBJ2-3; the table's D call, TRBD2, was not checked against the DNA. TRBV21-1 corresponds to a pseudogene. This CDR3 has 18 residues. Here the CDR3 reads CASSKEGRGLTSTDTQYF. The CDR3 DNA follows: TGTGCCAGCAGCAAAGAGGGGCGGGGGTTAACTAGCACAGATACGCAGTATTTT.

CDR3 bases: TGTGCCAGCAGCTCCGGGACACGGGTCGTAGCTTTCTTT. This codes for CASSSGTRVVAFF. The gene calls are TRBV7-8 and TRBJ1-1; maybe TRBD1 (6 bases). Germline V gene lookup returns CDR1 SGHVS and CDR2 FQNEAQ. Trimming shortened V by 4 bases and J by 10 bases, and 16 bases separated the two germline ends. This CDR3 contains 13 residues.

V is TRBV5-6 and J is TRBJ1-4; the D gene is possibly TRBD1 (5 bases). The germline gives CDR1 SGHDT, CDR2 YYEEEE. Trimming took off 5 bases at V and 4 bases at J, with 27 bases between the two ends. The CDR3 contains 19 residues. CDR3: CASSDTPGLTDFGNEKLFF. The DNA for the CDR3 is TGTGCCAGCAGTGATACCCCGGGACTGACCGACTTTGGTAATGAAAAACTGTTTTTT.

This clone turned up a few times. This chain uses TRBV2 with TRBJ1-1; D is unclear. V was clipped by 3 bases and J by 6 bases, with 11 bases between them. CDR3 length equals 13 residues. Germline V gene lookup returns CDR1 SNHLY and CDR2 FYNNEI. The CDR3 DNA follows: TGTGCCAGCAGTGACGACCCTGACGCTGAAGCTTTCTTT. It encodes CASSDDPDAEAFF. Full variable domain (rest looked up from reference TRBV2 and TRBJ1-1): EPEVTQTPSHQVTQMGQEVILRCVPISNHLYFYWYRQILGQKVEFLVSFYNNEISEKSEIFDDQFSVERPDGSNFTLKIRSTKLEDSAMYFCASSDDPDAEAFFGQGTRLTVV.

CDR3 residues: CASRELAANTGELFF. CDR3 in DNA: TGTGCCAGCAGGGAACTAGCGGCAAACACCGGGGAGCTGTTTTTT. The chain couples TRBV7-9 to TRBJ2-2, with TRBD2 identical over 8 bases. Germline V lookup: CDR1 SEHNR, CDR2 FQNEAQ (reference sequence). The CDR3 has 15 residues. Trimming cost V 6 bases and J 2 bases; bases outside gene matches: 5.

This clone was seen more than once but under ten times. The gene calls are TRBV28 and TRBJ2-3; D call uncertain. The CDR3 is 15 residues long. V dropped 3 bases and J dropped 3 bases, with 13 bases sitting between them. Germline V gene lookup returns CDR1 MDHEN and CDR2 SYDVKM. The CDR3 here is CASSLVAFTTDTQYF. CDR3 bases: TGTGCCAGCAGTTTGGTGGCATTCACTACAGATACGCAGTATTTT.

This chain uses TRBV27 with TRBJ2-2, with D unclear. V gave up 10 bases and J gave up 6 bases, with 15 bases separating them. This CDR3 spans 13 amino acids. CDR1 is MNHEY, CDR2 SMNVEV, per germline (reference sequence). CDR3 in amino acids: CATTARKAGELFF. The CDR3 DNA reads as TGTGCCACCACCGCCCGAAAGGCCGGGGAGCTGTTTTTT.

V usage is TRBV6-5 and J usage is TRBJ1-1; D is unresolved. This CDR3 spans 11 amino acids. CDR1 and CDR2 from the germline V gene are MNHEY and SVGAGI. V was cut by 2 bases and J by 7 bases, with 5 bases left in between. CDR3 region: CASSYNHEAFF. In DNA form, the CDR3 reads TGTGCCAGCAGTTACAACCATGAAGCTTTCTTT.

This clone was seen a few times. CDR3 in DNA: TGTGCCAGCAGCTTGGCGCAGGGATACTCCGGGGAGCTGTTTTTT. As protein: CASSLAQGYSGELFF. J is TRBJ2-2 and V is TRBV5-6; possible D gene TRBD1, 5 bases. In germline, CDR1 is SGHDT, CDR2 YYEEEE. The CDR3 runs 15 residues. The V end was cut by 0 bases, the J end by 6 bases, with 12 bases between.

V is TRBV10-3 and J is TRBJ2-5; 10 bases agree with TRBD1. Germline CDR1 reads ENHRY; CDR2 reads SYGVKD. The length of the CDR3 is 17 residues. Unmatched junction bases numbered 13, after V lost 5 bases and J lost 4 bases. In DNA form, the CDR3 reads TGTGCCATCAGTCCTTCCCCCCGACAGGGGGCGGGAGAGACCCAGTACTTC. This translates into CAISPSPRQGAGETQYF.

This clone turned up a few times. The genes are TRBV19 and TRBJ1-2, with no clear D. Trimming removed 3 bases from V and 0 bases from J, with 5 bases in between. The germline gives CDR1 LNHDA, CDR2 SQIVND (reference sequence). This CDR3 is 13 amino acids long. The CDR3 DNA follows: TGTGCCAGTAGTATCACCTCTAACTATGGCTACACCTTC. Translated, it gives CASSITSNYGYTF. Complete variable domain (other parts from reference TRBV19 and TRBJ1-2): DGGITQSPKYLFRKEGQNVTLSCEQNLNHDAMYWYRQDPGQGLRLIYYSQIVNDFQKGDIAEGYSVSREKKESFPLTVTSAQKNPTAFYLCASSITSNYGYTFGSGTRLTVV.

The rearrangement joins TRBV4-2 to TRBJ2-7; D is uncertain. Germline values: CDR1 LGHNA, CDR2 YNFKEQ. The V end lost 0 bases, the J end lost 1 base, and 19 bases lay between the germline ends. The CDR3 extends over 18 amino acids. The CDR3 loop is CASSQDLPALMLSYEQYF. In nucleotides, the CDR3 is TGTGCCAGCAGCCAAGATCTTCCAGCGCTAATGCTATCCTACGAGCAGTACTTC.

This clone was observed a handful of times. The V and J genes are TRBV27 and TRBJ2-5; D is unresolved. Trimming removed 4 bases at V and 1 base at J, with 4 bases between. The CDR3 runs to 12 residues. Looked up from germline, CDR1 is MNHEY and CDR2 is SMNVEV (reference sequence). The CDR3 is CASSYLQETQYF. The CDR3, as DNA: TGTGCCAGCAGTTATCTCCAAGAGACCCAGTACTTC.

The V call is TRBV13, the J call TRBJ2-7; TRBD2 aligns across 7 bases. Trimming took 0 bases from V and 6 from J; bases not matched to a gene: 5. The CDR3 runs to 14 residues. The germline V gene encodes CDR1 PRHDT and CDR2 FYEKMQ (reference sequence). Here the CDR3 DNA reads TGTGCCAGCAGCTTAGGAGGCGGGGGAGGCGAGCAGTACTTC. Protein product: CASSLGGGGGEQYF. The entire variable domain, with the rest obtained from reference TRBV13 and TRBJ2-7, is as follows: AAGVIQSPRHLIKEKRETATLKCYPIPRHDTVYWYQQGPGQDPQFLISFYEKMQSDKGSIPDRFSAQQFSDYHSELNMSSLELGDSALYFCASSLGGGGGEQYFGPGTRLTVT.

The V gene is TRBV9, the J gene TRBJ2-7, with 9 bases fitting TRBD1. CDR3 length equals 14 residues. The junction had 2 bases not matched to a gene; V was cut back by 0 bases and J by 4 bases. Germline-derived CDR1 and CDR2 are SGDLS and YYNGEE. CDR3 amino acids: CASSVGGQGYEQYF. Here the CDR3 DNA reads TGTGCCAGCAGCGTAGGGGGACAGGGTTACGAGCAGTACTTC. The whole variable domain, filled in from reference TRBV9 and TRBJ2-7, reads DSGVTQTPKHLITATGQRVTLRCSPRSGDLSVYWYQQSLDQGLQFLIQYYNGEERAKGNILERFSAQQFPDLHSELNLSSLELGDSALYFCASSVGGQGYEQYFGPGTRLTVT.